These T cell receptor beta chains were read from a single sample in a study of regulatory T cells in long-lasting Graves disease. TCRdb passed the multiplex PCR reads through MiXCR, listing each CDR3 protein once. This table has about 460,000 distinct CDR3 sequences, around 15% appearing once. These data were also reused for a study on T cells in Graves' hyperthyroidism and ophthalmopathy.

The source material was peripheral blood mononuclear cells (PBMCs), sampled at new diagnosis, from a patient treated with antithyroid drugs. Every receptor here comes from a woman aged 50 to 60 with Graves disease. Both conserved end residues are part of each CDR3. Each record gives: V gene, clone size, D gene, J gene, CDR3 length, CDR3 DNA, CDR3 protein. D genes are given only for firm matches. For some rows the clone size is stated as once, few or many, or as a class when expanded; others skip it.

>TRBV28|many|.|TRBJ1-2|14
TGTGCCAGCAGTTTATTGAAGCGATACTATGGCTACACCTTC
CASSLLKRYYGYTF
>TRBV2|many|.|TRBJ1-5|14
TGTGCCAGCAGTGAGCAGGGACACAATCAGCCCCAGCATTTT
CASSEQGHNQPQHF
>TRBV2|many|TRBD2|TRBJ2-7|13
TGTGCCAGCAGGAATAGCGGGACTTACGAGCAGTACTTC
CASRNSGTYEQYF
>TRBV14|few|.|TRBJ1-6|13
TGTGCCAGCAGCCAAGTGAAGAATTCACCCCTCCACTTT
CASSQVKNSPLHF
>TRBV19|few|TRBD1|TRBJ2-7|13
TGTGCCAGTAGTCCCTTTGGGACAGTCGAGCAGTACTTC
CASSPFGTVEQYF
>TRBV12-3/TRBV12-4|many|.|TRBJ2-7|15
TGTGCCAGCAGTCTTCAGGCACCGGTCGACTACGAGCAGTACTTC
CASSLQAPVDYEQYF
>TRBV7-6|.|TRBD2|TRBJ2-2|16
TGTGCCAGCAGCCCGCAGACTAGCGCGAACACCGGGGAGCTGTTTTTT
CASSPQTSANTGELFF
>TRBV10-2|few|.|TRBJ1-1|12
TGCGCCAGCAGTGAGTCTGTAACTGAAGCTTTCTTT
CASSESVTEAFF
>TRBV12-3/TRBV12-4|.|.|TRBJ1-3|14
TGTGCCAGCAGTTTGTCAACCTCTGGAAACACCATATATTTT
CASSLSTSGNTIYF
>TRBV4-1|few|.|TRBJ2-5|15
TGCGCCAGCAGCCAAGCAGGCCAGATAGGAGAGACCCAGTACTTC
CASSQAGQIGETQYF
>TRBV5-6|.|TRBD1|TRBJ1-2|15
TGTGCCAGCAGCTATTGGGACAGGCTAAACTATGGCTACACCTTC
CASSYWDRLNYGYTF
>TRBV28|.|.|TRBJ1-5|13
TGTGCCAGCAGTTTGGCCCGCGCTCAGCCCCAGCATTTT
CASSLARAQPQHF
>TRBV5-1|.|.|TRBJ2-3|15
TGCGCCAGCAGCCCCCCTCAGGGAGGAACAGATACGCAGTATTTT
CASSPPQGGTDTQYF
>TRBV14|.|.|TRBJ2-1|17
TGTGCCAGCAGCCAAGTAGGCTCCATCTCTTCCTACAATGAGCAGTTCTTC
CASSQVGSISSYNEQFF
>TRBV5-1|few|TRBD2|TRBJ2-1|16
TGCGCCAGCAGCTGGCAGGGGACTAGCGGGAGCTATGAGCAGTTCTTC
CASSWQGTSGSYEQFF
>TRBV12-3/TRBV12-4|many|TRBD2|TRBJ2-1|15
TGTGCCAGCAGCCCAAAGGGACTAGTGAAGGGCGAGCAGTTCTTC
CASSPKGLVKGEQFF
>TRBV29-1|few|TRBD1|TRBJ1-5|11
TGCAGCGTCGGACAGGGGGAGCCCCAGCATTTT
CSVGQGEPQHF
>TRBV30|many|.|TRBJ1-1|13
TGTGCCTGGAGTGTACAGGCAAACACTGAAGCTTTCTTT
CAWSVQANTEAFF
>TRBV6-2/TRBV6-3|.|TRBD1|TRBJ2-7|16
TGTGCCAGCAGTTACCAGACAGGGGACGGGGCCAACGAGCAGTACTTC
CASSYQTGDGANEQYF
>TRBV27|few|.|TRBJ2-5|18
TGTGCCAGCGGCCGAACCCGGAGCGACACACAAAGGGTGGAGACCCAGTACTTC
CASGRTRSDTQRVETQYF
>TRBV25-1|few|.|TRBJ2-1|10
TGTGCCAGCACCCGTAGTGAGCAGTTCTTC
CASTRSEQFF
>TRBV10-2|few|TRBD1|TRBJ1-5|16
TGCGCCAGCAGTGAGGGACAGGCTTATAGCAATCAGCCCCAGCATTTT
CASSEGQAYSNQPQHF
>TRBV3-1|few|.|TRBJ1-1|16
TGTGCCAGCAGCCAAGATAGGGGCGGACCGAACACTGAAGCTTTCTTT
CASSQDRGGPNTEAFF
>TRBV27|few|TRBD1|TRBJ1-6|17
TGTGCCAGCAGTTTATTTCAGGACAGGGGGTTAAACTCACCCCTCCACTTT
CASSLFQDRGLNSPLHF
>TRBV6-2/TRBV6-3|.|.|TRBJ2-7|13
TGTGCCAGCAGTGGAACAGGGACGGACGAGCAGTACTTC
CASSGTGTDEQYF
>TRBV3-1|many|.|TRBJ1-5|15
TGTGCCAGCAGCCAAGGGTCGCGGGGAAACCAGCCCCAGCATTTT
CASSQGSRGNQPQHF
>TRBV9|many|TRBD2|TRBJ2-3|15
TGTGCCAGCAGCGAACTAGCGGGAGGTGGGGATACGCAGTATTTT
CASSELAGGGDTQYF
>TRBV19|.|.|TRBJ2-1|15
TGTGCCATCACGACAGACTCTTTTTCCTATAATGAGCAGTTCTTC
CAITTDSFSYNEQFF
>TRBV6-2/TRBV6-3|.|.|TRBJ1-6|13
TGTGCCAGCAGTGAGGCCGATAATTCACCCCTCCACTTT
CASSEADNSPLHF
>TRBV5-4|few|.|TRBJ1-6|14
TGTGCCAGCAGCTTGAAGGGTAACGATTCACCCCTCCACTTT
CASSLKGNDSPLHF
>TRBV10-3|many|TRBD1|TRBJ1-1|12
TGTGCCATCAGCCCGACAGGGGTTGAAGCTTTCTTT
CAISPTGVEAFF
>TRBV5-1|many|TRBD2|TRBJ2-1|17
TGCGCCAGCAGCTTGGCCCCTGGGACTAGCGGGAATTATGAGCAGTTCTTC
CASSLAPGTSGNYEQFF
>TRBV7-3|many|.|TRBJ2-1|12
TGTGCCAGCAGCTCTCAAGGCAATGAGCAGTTCTTC
CASSSQGNEQFF
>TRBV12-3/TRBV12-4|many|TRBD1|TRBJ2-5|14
TGTGCCAGCAACCCGGACAGGGGACAAGAGACCCAGTACTTC
CASNPDRGQETQYF
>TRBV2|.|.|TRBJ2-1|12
TGTGCCAGCGTAGGTCAGAGCAATGAGCAGTTCTTC
CASVGQSNEQFF
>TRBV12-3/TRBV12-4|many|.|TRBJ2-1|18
TGTGCCAGCAGTTTATCGGGTCTGGGGGGACTGGGGGCAAATGAGCAGTTCTTC
CASSLSGLGGLGANEQFF
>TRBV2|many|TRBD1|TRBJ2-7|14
TGTGCCAGCAGCGAAGACAGGGGGCCATACGAGCAGTACTTC
CASSEDRGPYEQYF
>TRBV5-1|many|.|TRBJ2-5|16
TGCGCCAGCAGCTTGTCGGACGGACCGTACCAAGAGACCCAGTACTTC
CASSLSDGPYQETQYF
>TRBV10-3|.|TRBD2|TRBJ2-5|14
TGTGCCACCTCCAGGCTAGCGGAGCAAGAGACCCAGTACTTC
CATSRLAEQETQYF
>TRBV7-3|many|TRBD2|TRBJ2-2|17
TGTGCCAGCAGCATGACAAGTGGTGCGGGAGGGACCGGGGAGCTGTTTTTT
CASSMTSGAGGTGELFF
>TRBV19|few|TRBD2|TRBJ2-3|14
TGTGCCAGCCATAGCGGGAGAGCGGGAGATACGCAGTATTTT
CASHSGRAGDTQYF
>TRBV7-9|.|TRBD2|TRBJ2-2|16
TGTGCCAGCAGCTCCCGGACTAGCGGGGGCACCGGGGAGCTGTTTTTT
CASSSRTSGGTGELFF
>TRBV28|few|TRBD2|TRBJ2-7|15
TGTGCCAGCAGTTCTAGCGGGAGGCCTGATTACGAGCAGTACTTC
CASSSSGRPDYEQYF
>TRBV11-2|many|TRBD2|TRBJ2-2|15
TGTGCCAGCAGCTCGACTAGCGGGCTCCCCGGGGAGCTGTTTTTT
CASSSTSGLPGELFF
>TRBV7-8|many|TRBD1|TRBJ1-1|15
TGTGCCAGCAGCTCACCGAGACAGGGGAACACTGAAGCTTTCTTT
CASSSPRQGNTEAFF
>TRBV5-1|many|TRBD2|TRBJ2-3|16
TGTGCCAGCAGCTTCTGGACTAGCGGGAGCACAGATACGCAGTATTTT
CASSFWTSGSTDTQYF
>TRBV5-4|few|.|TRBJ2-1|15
TGTGCCAGCAGCTTGGGTATCAGCTCCTACAATGAGCAGTTCTTC
CASSLGISSYNEQFF
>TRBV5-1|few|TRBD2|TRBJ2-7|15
TGCGCCAGCAGCCAACTAGCGGCCAGCTCCTACGAGCAGTACTTC
CASSQLAASSYEQYF
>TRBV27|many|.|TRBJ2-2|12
TGTGCCAGCTGGGGGAACACCGGGGAGCTGTTTTTT
CASWGNTGELFF
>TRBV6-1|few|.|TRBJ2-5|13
TGTGCCAGCAGAGCAGGACAGAAAGAGACCCAGTACTTC
CASRAGQKETQYF
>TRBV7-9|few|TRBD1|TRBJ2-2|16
TGTGCCAGCAGCCGAGGACAGGGTCGGTACACCGGGGAGCTGTTTTTT
CASSRGQGRYTGELFF
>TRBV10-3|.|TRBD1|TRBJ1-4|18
TGTGCCATCAGTGAGTCTTTCGGACAGGGGGCGCGTAAGGAAAAACTGTTTTTT
CAISESFGQGARKEKLFF
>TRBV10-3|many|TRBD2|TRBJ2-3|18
TGTGCCATCAGGGAACTAGCGGGAGGGCCTCCATCGACAGATACGCAGTATTTT
CAIRELAGGPPSTDTQYF
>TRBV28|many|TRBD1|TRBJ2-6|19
TGTGCCAGCAGTTACCTTCCGGGACAGGGGACTCCTGGGGCCAACGTCCTGACTTTC
CASSYLPGQGTPGANVLTF
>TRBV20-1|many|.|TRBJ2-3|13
TGCAGTGCCAGAAGGGACGGAACGGATACGCAGTATTTT
CSARRDGTDTQYF
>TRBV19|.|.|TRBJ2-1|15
TGTGCCAGTAGTATTCAGGGGGGAGGGCCCTATGAGCAGTTCTTC
CASSIQGGGPYEQFF
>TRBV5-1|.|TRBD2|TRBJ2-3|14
TGCGCCAGCAGCTTGGACGGGGAGGGGAATACGCAGTATTTT
CASSLDGEGNTQYF
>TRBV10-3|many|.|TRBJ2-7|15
TGTGCCATCAGTGGAACAGGCAGGCGGGCCTACGAGCAGTACTTC
CAISGTGRRAYEQYF
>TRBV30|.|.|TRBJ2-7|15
TGTGCCTGGAGTTTGATAGCCGGCTCCTCCTACGAGCAGTACTTC
CAWSLIAGSSYEQYF